A selection of T cell receptor beta chains follows, all from one sample in a study of shared clonotypes between healthy human individuals. Profiled with immunoSEQ multiplex PCR; TCRdb holds only in-frame clones, not every one. Here the sample spans 2 million to 2.5 million clones, around 93% being singletons. Sequencing input: naive CD4+ T cells from PBMCs. The source of these receptors is a man in his late teens or twenties in good health. Some clones in this sample may be carry-over from other donors' samples. CDR3s include the opening cysteine and the closing phenylalanine or tryptophan. Each record gives: clone size, J gene, V gene, D gene, CDR3 protein, CDR3 DNA. A D gene is named only where the DNA matches it firmly. Expanded clones get a size class; other rows say once, few or many, or leave the size out.

abundance: NA
j_gene: TRBJ1-2
v_gene: TRBV27
d_gene: NA
CDR3aa: CASRPTGTSNGYTF
CDR3nt: TGTGCCAGCAGGCCGACGGGAACCAGTAACGGCTACACCTTC

abundance: few
j_gene: TRBJ1-5
v_gene: TRBV2
d_gene: NA
CDR3aa: CASSDDRNQPQHF
CDR3nt: TGTGCCAGCAGTGACGACCGCAATCAGCCCCAGCATTTT

abundance: NA
j_gene: TRBJ2-2
v_gene: TRBV15
d_gene: NA
CDR3aa: CATRGMANTGELFF
CDR3nt: TGTGCCACCAGGGGGATGGCGAACACCGGGGAGCTGTTTTTT

abundance: NA
j_gene: TRBJ1-1
v_gene: TRBV11-2
d_gene: NA
CDR3aa: CASSRVEPEAFF
CDR3nt: TGTGCCAGCAGCCGAGTCGAGCCTGAAGCTTTCTTT

abundance: NA
j_gene: TRBJ1-6
v_gene: TRBV28
d_gene: TRBD1
CDR3aa: CASSLWDRNSPLHF
CDR3nt: TGTGCCAGCAGTTTATGGGACAGGAATTCACCCCTCCACTTT

abundance: NA
j_gene: TRBJ1-2
v_gene: TRBV15
d_gene: NA
CDR3aa: CATSRERGQSYGYTF
CDR3nt: TGTGCCACCAGCAGAGAGAGAGGCCAAAGCTATGGCTACACCTTC

abundance: NA
j_gene: TRBJ1-4
v_gene: TRBV10-3
d_gene: NA
CDR3aa: CAISQSGTGEKLFF
CDR3nt: TGTGCCATCAGTCAGTCCGGAACGGGGGAAAAACTGTTTTTT

abundance: NA
j_gene: TRBJ1-1
v_gene: TRBV30
d_gene: TRBD1
CDR3aa: CAWNGRGHFGTEAFF
CDR3nt: TGTGCCTGGAATGGCAGGGGGCATTTCGGCACTGAAGCTTTCTTT

abundance: NA
j_gene: TRBJ1-2
v_gene: TRBV10-1
d_gene: NA
CDR3aa: CASSRTILDGYTF
CDR3nt: TGCGCCAGCAGTAGGACGATATTGGATGGCTACACCTTC

abundance: once
j_gene: TRBJ2-2
v_gene: TRBV19
d_gene: TRBD2
CDR3aa: CASTIAGLAGDSSGELFF
CDR3nt: TGTGCCAGTACTATTGCGGGGCTAGCGGGAGATAGTTCCGGGGAGCTGTTTTTT

abundance: NA
j_gene: TRBJ1-1
v_gene: TRBV5-1
d_gene: NA
CDR3aa: CASKELSTEAFF
CDR3nt: TGCGCCAGCAAGGAGCTCAGCACTGAAGCTTTCTTT

abundance: NA
j_gene: TRBJ2-1
v_gene: TRBV11-2
d_gene: TRBD2
CDR3aa: CASSLVPRLAGPNEQFF
CDR3nt: TGTGCCAGCAGCTTAGTCCCCAGGCTAGCGGGACCCAATGAGCAGTTCTTC